The rows below give T cell receptor beta chains drawn from one sample of a study of cytomegalovirus exposure and HLA in healthy donors. The repertoire was sequenced with immunoSEQ multiplex PCR; TCRdb's copy has only in-frame clones and lacks some. The data contain 120,000 to 150,000 clones, around 79% of them singletons. Sequencing was done on a sample of PBMCs. The origin of the receptors is a man between 18 and 35 years old in good health and CMV-seronegative. The CDR3 runs from the conserved cysteine through the conserved F or W. The D gene is left open where the match is weak. Clone size, where shown, is once, few, many, or a class for clones that have expanded.

.	TRBV9	TRBD2	TRBJ2-7	CASSVSGDLSYEQYF	TGTGCCAGCAGCGTAAGCGGGGACCTTTCCTACGAGCAGTACTTC
.	TRBV19	TRBD1	TRBJ1-1	CASSAQWEDRYF	TGTGCCAGTAGTGCCCAATGGGAGGACAGGTACTTT
.	TRBV10-3	TRBD2	TRBJ2-3	CAISEGGGTDTQYF	TGTGCCATCAGTGAGGGGGGGGGCACAGATACGCAGTATTTT
.	TRBV18	.	TRBJ2-7	CASSPLRQVFFEQYF	TGTGCCAGCTCACCTCTTAGACAGGTATTCTTCGAGCAGTACTTC
.	TRBV15	.	TRBJ2-1	CATSLRNEQFF	TGTGCCACCAGCCTTCGGAATGAGCAGTTCTTC
once	TRBV7-2	.	TRBJ2-3	CASSLLGGGTDTQYF	TGTGCCAGCAGCTTATTAGGGGGGGGCACAGATACGCAGTATTTT
once	TRBV6-4	TRBD1	TRBJ1-1	CASRPGQGNTEAFF	TGTGCCAGCAGACCAGGACAGGGCAACACTGAAGCTTTCTTT
.	TRBV7-2	.	TRBJ2-7	CASTEKAGDEQYF	TGTGCCAGCACCGAAAAGGCAGGGGACGAGCAGTACTTC
few	TRBV6-1	.	TRBJ2-7	CASSEASRGWSSYEQYF	TGTGCCAGCAGTGAAGCGTCAAGGGGATGGAGCTCCTACGAGCAGTACTTC
.	TRBV5-1	.	TRBJ1-5	CASSLGVNSNQPQHF	TGCGCCAGCAGCTTGGGCGTTAATAGCAATCAGCCCCAGCATTTT
.	TRBV30	TRBD1	TRBJ1-4	CAWDYSRGSGEKLFF	TGTGCCTGGGACTACTCCAGGGGGTCGGGTGAAAAACTGTTTTTT
once	TRBV7-9	.	TRBJ2-5	CSSSASGETQYF	TGTTCCAGCAGTGCAAGCGGAGAGACCCAGTACTTC
.	TRBV7-9	TRBD1	TRBJ1-5	CASSTGTGGAPQHF	TGTGCCAGCAGCACGGGGACAGGGGGAGCGCCCCAGCATTTT
few	TRBV5-4	.	TRBJ1-1	CASSSPAALNTEAFF	TGTGCCAGCAGCTCGCCCGCTGCGTTGAACACTGAAGCTTTCTTT
.	TRBV6-6	TRBD2	TRBJ2-1	CASTSPGGGWQFF	TGTGCCAGCACCTCGCCGGGGGGAGGTTGGCAGTTCTTC
.	TRBV27	.	TRBJ2-2	CASSFKGTNTGELFF	TGTGCCAGCAGTTTTAAGGGGACGAACACCGGGGAGCTGTTTTTT
.	TRBV30	TRBD2	TRBJ2-7	CAWSERGDSYF	TGTGCCTGGAGTGAACGGGGGGACTCGTACTTC
.	TRBV6-5	TRBD2	TRBJ2-3	CASSYGGDTDTQYF	TGTGCCAGCAGTTACGGGGGGGACACAGATACGCAGTATTTT
.	TRBV5-1	.	TRBJ1-4	CASSSRRGATNEKLFF	TGCGCCAGCAGCTCCCGGAGGGGTGCAACTAATGAAAAACTGTTTTTT
few	TRBV6-6	.	TRBJ1-1	CASRSTAMNTEAFF	TGTGCCAGCAGGTCGACAGCTATGAACACTGAAGCTTTCTTT
once	TRBV25-1	.	TRBJ1-2	CASSEWVQDAGYTF	TGTGCCAGCAGTGAATGGGTACAGGACGCTGGCTACACCTTC
.	TRBV6-1	.	TRBJ2-7	CASSGGTYEQYF	TGTGCCAGCAGTGGCGGAACCTACGAGCAGTACTTC
.	TRBV5-1	.	TRBJ2-5	CASSSEGRIQETQYF	TGCGCCAGCAGCTCGGAGGGACGGATCCAAGAGACCCAGTACTTC
once	TRBV2	TRBD1	TRBJ2-1	CASSRGGQGAYNEQFF	TGTGCCAGCAGTAGAGGGGGACAGGGGGCCTACAATGAGCAGTTCTTC
.	TRBV10-3	.	TRBJ1-1	CAISDSVYTEAFF	TGTGCCATCAGTGATTCAGTATACACTGAAGCTTTCTTT
.	TRBV7-2	.	TRBJ2-7	CASSLEDPKRYEQYF	TGTGCCAGCAGCTTAGAAGATCCCAAGAGGTACGAGCAGTACTTC
.	TRBV18	.	TRBJ1-4	CASSPSVGGPNEKLFF	TGTGCCAGCTCACCAAGTGTCGGGGGGCCCAATGAAAAACTGTTTTTT
few	TRBV2	TRBD1	TRBJ1-1	CARKGTGGEIAFF	TGTGCCAGGAAGGGGACAGGGGGCGAGATAGCTTTCTTT
.	TRBV19	TRBD1	TRBJ2-6	CASTDRGVSGANVLTF	TGTGCCAGTACGGACAGGGGGGTATCTGGGGCCAACGTCCTGACTTTC
.	TRBV6-4	.	TRBJ2-1	CASSEIADYNEQFF	TGTGCCAGCAGTGAAATAGCGGACTACAATGAGCAGTTCTTC
.	TRBV7-9	TRBD1	TRBJ2-7	CASSLVPDRAYEQYF	TGTGCCAGCAGCTTAGTACCCGACAGGGCCTACGAGCAGTACTTC
.	TRBV4-1	.	TRBJ2-7	CASSQETAYEQYF	TGCGCCAGCAGCCAAGAGACAGCCTACGAGCAGTACTTC
.	TRBV30	TRBD1	TRBJ2-2	CAWMKDRETGELFF	TGTGCCTGGATGAAGGACAGGGAGACCGGGGAGCTGTTTTTT
.	TRBV6-5	.	TRBJ2-7	CASSYSGGFYEQYF	TGTGCCAGCAGTTACTCTGGGGGGTTCTACGAGCAGTACTTC
.	TRBV7-9	TRBD1	TRBJ1-4	CASSIRQGSGEKLFF	TGTGCCAGCAGCATTAGACAGGGCAGTGGTGAAAAACTGTTTTTT
.	TRBV7-2	.	TRBJ2-7	CASSLAATYEQYF	TGTGCCAGCAGCTTAGCAGCAACCTACGAGCAGTACTTC